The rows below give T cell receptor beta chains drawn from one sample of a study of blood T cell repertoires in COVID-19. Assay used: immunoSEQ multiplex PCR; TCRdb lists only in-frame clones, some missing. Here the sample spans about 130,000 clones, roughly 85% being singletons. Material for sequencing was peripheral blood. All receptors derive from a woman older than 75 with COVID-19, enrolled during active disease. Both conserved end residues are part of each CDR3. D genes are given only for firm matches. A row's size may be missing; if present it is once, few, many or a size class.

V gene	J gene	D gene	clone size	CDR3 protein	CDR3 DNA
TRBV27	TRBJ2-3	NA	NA	CASSPSTDTQYF	TGTGCCAGCAGTCCAAGCACAGATACGCAGTATTTT
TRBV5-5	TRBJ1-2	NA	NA	CASSLVEGDYGYTF	TGTGCCAGCAGCCTGGTTGAGGGAGACTATGGCTACACCTTC
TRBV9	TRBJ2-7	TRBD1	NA	CASSAGQGRIEQYF	TGTGCCAGCAGCGCGGGACAGGGAAGGATCGAGCAGTACTTC
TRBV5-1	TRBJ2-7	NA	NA	CASSLEAGAKFWEQYF	TGCGCCAGCAGCTTGGAGGCGGGGGCGAAATTTTGGGAGCAGTACTTC
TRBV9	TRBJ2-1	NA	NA	CASSVLSGRDSHLLKVSYNEQFF	TGTGCCAGCAGCGTACTTTCGGGGAGAGATTCCCACCTCCTAAAAGTCTCCTACAATGAGCAGTTCTTC
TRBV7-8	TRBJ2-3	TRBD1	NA	CASSSAGTGLVRPDTQYF	TGTGCCAGCAGCTCAGCCGGGACAGGGTTAGTGAGGCCAGATACGCAGTATTTT
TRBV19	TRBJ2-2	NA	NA	CASRFGGTGELFF	TGTGCCAGTAGGTTCGGGGGCACCGGGGAGCTGTTTTTT
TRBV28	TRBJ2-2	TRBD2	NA	CASGLLAGVSGELFF	TGTGCCAGCGGACTACTAGCGGGAGTCTCCGGGGAGCTGTTTTTT
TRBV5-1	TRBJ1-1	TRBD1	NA	CASAGQGNTEAFF	TGCGCCAGCGCGGGACAGGGGAACACTGAAGCTTTCTTT
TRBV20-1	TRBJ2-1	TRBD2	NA	CSAGTRTEGFF	TGCAGTGCTGGGACTAGGACCGAGGGGTTCTTC
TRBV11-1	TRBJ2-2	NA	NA	CASSPRDTANTGELFF	TGTGCCAGCAGCCCCCGGGACACCGCGAACACCGGGGAGCTGTTTTTT
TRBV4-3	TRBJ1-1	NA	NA	CASSQDSQDRPFF	TGCGCCAGCAGCCAAGACTCACAGGATCGACCTTTCTTT
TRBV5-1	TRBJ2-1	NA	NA	CASSRTGMGEQFF	TGCGCCAGCAGCCGTACAGGGATGGGTGAGCAGTTCTTC
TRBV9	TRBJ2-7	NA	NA	CASSVGGSSYEQYF	TGTGCCAGCAGCGTAGGAGGGAGCTCCTACGAGCAGTACTTC
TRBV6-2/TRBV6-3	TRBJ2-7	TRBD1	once	CASSYQPGTALGEQYF	TGTGCCAGCAGTTACCAACCCGGGACAGCGTTAGGCGAGCAGTACTTC
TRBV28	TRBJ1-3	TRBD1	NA	CATGLTGGGGLAGNTIYF	TGTGCCACCGGATTGACAGGGGGGGGTGGGTTGGCTGGAAACACCATATATTTT
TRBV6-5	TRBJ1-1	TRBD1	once	CASRWDRVQPEAFF	TGTGCCAGCAGGTGGGACAGGGTGCAACCTGAAGCTTTCTTT
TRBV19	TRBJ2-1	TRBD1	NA	CASSFNRGQRYNEQFF	TGTGCCAGTAGTTTCAATCGGGGACAGAGGTACAATGAGCAGTTCTTC
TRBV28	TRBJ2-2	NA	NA	CASSFTTNTGELFF	TGTGCCAGCAGTTTTACTACGAACACCGGGGAGCTGTTTTTT
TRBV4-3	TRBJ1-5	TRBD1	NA	CASSRDRGGNQPQHF	TGCGCCAGCAGCCGAGACAGGGGTGGCAATCAGCCCCAGCATTTT
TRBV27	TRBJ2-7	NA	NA	CASSALGDLIGSYEQYF	TGTGCCAGCAGCGCTTTGGGGGACTTAATTGGTTCCTACGAGCAGTACTTC
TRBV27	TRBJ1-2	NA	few	CASRDAGTSYGYTF	TGTGCCAGCAGGGACGCCGGGACAAGCTATGGCTACACCTTC
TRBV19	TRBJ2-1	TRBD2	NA	CASRRTSGSVNEQFF	TGTGCCAGTAGGAGGACTAGCGGGAGTGTCAATGAGCAGTTCTTC
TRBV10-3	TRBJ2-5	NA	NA	CAISDLKAGEETQYF	TGTGCCATCAGCGATCTTAAGGCAGGGGAGGAGACCCAGTACTTC
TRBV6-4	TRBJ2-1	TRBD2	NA	CASSGTSGGNNEQFF	TGTGCCAGCAGTGGGACTAGCGGAGGGAACAATGAGCAGTTCTTC
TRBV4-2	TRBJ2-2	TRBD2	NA	CASSQRTSGSAVGELFF	TGTGCCAGCAGCCAAAGGACGAGCGGGAGCGCTGTCGGGGAGCTGTTTTTT
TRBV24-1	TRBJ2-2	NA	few	CATSSSQGNTGELFF	TGTGCCACCAGTAGCAGCCAGGGGAACACCGGGGAGCTGTTTTTT
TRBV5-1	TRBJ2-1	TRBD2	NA	CASSLWLAGEGEQFF	TGCGCCAGCAGCTTGTGGCTAGCGGGAGAAGGAGAGCAGTTCTTC
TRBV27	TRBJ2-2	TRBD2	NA	CASSLRTSGSNGELFF	TGTGCCAGCAGTCTCCGGACTAGCGGGAGCAATGGGGAGCTGTTTTTT
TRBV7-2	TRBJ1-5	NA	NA	CASSSQGGGNQPQHF	TGTGCCAGCAGCTCGCAGGGAGGCGGCAATCAGCCCCAGCATTTT
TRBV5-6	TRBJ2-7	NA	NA	CASSDKQGYEQYF	TGTGCCAGCAGCGATAAACAGGGCTACGAGCAGTACTTC
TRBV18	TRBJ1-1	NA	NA	CASSPTQGLGNTEAFF	TGTGCCAGCTCACCAACACAGGGCCTAGGGAACACTGAAGCTTTCTTT
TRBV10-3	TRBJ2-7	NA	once	CAIRGLAETYEQYF	TGTGCCATCAGAGGATTAGCGGAGACCTACGAGCAGTACTTC
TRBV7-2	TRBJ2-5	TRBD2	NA	CASSLGLGTSGFETQYF	TGTGCCAGCAGCTTAGGGTTAGGGACTAGCGGTTTCGAGACCCAGTACTTC
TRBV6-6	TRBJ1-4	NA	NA	CASGLGRVNEKLFF	TGTGCCAGCGGACTAGGACGGGTTAATGAAAAACTGTTTTTT
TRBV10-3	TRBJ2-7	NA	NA	CAISGGRSGDEQYF	TGTGCCATCAGTGGAGGGAGGAGTGGGGACGAGCAGTACTTC
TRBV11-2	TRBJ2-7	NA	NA	CASSPIGELYEQYF	TGTGCCAGCAGCCCTATAGGGGAACTCTACGAGCAGTACTTC
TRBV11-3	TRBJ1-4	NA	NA	CASTPLRATNEKLFF	TGTGCCAGCACCCCCCTGCGTGCAACTAATGAAAAACTGTTTTTT
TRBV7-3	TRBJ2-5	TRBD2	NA	CASSPELADQETQYF	TGTGCCAGCAGCCCTGAACTAGCGGACCAAGAGACCCAGTACTTC
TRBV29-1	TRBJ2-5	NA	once	CSVDRTGETQYF	TGCAGCGTAGATCGGACTGGGGAGACCCAGTACTTC
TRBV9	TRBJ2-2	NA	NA	CASSVSPRDSNLNTGELFF	TGTGCCAGCAGCGTGAGCCCCCGGGACTCCAACCTGAACACCGGGGAGCTGTTTTTT
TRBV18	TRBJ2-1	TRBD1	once	CASSPGQGNEQFF	TGTGCCAGCTCACCGGGACAGGGAAATGAGCAGTTCTTC
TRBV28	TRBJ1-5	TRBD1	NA	CASTGPGGNQPQHF	TGTGCCAGCACCGGGCCAGGGGGAAATCAGCCCCAGCATTTT
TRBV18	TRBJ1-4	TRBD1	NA	CASSLLTPGQGEKLFF	TGTGCCAGCTCACTTTTAACCCCGGGACAGGGCGAAAAACTGTTTTTT
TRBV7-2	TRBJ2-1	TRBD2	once	CASSHGRGDQRKVEQFF	TGTGCCAGCAGCCACGGTCGGGGGGACCAAAGGAAGGTTGAGCAGTTCTTC
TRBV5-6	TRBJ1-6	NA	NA	CASSLPGQGNSPLHF	TGTGCCAGCAGCTTGCCCGGGCAGGGGAATTCACCCCTCCACTTT
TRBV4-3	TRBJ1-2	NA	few	CASSQGSSAATNYGYTF	TGCGCCAGCAGCCAAGGTTCGTCGGCAGCGACTAACTATGGCTACACCTTC
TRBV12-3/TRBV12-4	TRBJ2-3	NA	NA	CASSSGNTQYF	TGTGCCAGCAGTTCAGGAAATACGCAGTATTTT
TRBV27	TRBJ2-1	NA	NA	CASTVGSGSYNEQFF	TGTGCCAGCACCGTAGGGAGCGGCTCCTACAATGAGCAGTTCTTC
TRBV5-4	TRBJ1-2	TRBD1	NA	CASSRDSLYYGYTF	TGTGCCAGCAGCAGGGACAGCTTATACTATGGCTACACCTTC
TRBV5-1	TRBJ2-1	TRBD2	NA	CASSLGRLAGTSYEQFF	TGCGCCAGCAGCTTGGGGAGGTTAGCGGGAACCTCCTATGAGCAGTTCTTC
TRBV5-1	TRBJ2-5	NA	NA	CASSGASGPQETQYF	TGCGCCAGCAGCGGAGCCTCAGGGCCCCAAGAGACCCAGTACTTC
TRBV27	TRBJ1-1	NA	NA	CGWVDRLNTEAFF	TGTGGTTGGGTGGACAGACTGAACACTGAAGCTTTCTTT
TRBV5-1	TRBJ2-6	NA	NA	CASSPVVSGANVLTF	TGCGCCAGCAGCCCGGTGGTCTCTGGGGCCAACGTCCTGACTTTC
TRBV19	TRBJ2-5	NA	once	CASSIRGGGREETQYF	TGTGCCAGTAGTATCCGGGGTGGAGGGCGGGAAGAGACCCAGTACTTC